Listed here are 26 T cell receptor beta chains from one sample, sequenced in a study of T cell responses to AZD1222 COVID-19 vaccine. Data came from immunoSEQ multiplex PCR; TCRdb stores just in-frame clones and leaves some out. The sample consists of 80,000 to 95,000 clones, roughly nine tenths of them appearing once. Sequences were derived from peripheral blood, sampled on day 0 of MenACWY control vaccination. Source of these receptors: an adult in good health.

J is TRBJ2-7 and V is TRBV9; D may match TRBD1 or TRBD2 (5 bases each). Trimming stripped 5 bases from V and 5 bases from J, with 17 bases between. The CDR3 is 14 amino acids. Germline CDR1 reads SGDLS; CDR2 reads YYNGEE. The CDR3 bases are TGTGCCAGCAGAGGGACCCCCGTTAACGACGAGCAGTACTTC. This gives the protein CASRGTPVNDEQYF.

The J gene is TRBJ1-3, the V gene TRBV7-2; D gene ambiguous. V shed 1 base and J shed 4 bases, with 11 bases lying between them. This CDR3 comprises 15 residues. Germline V CDR1 and CDR2: SGHTA, FQGNSA. The CDR3 region is CASSLEALPGNTIYF. In DNA, the CDR3 is TGTGCCAGCAGCTTAGAGGCGCTTCCCGGAAACACCATATATTTT.

The chain uses TRBV18 and TRBJ2-7; no reliable D call. V lost 3 bases, J lost 4 bases, and 16 bases lay in between. From germline, CDR1 is KGHSH and CDR2 LQKENI. CDR3 size: 15 residues. CDR3 sequence (DNA): TGTGCCAGCTCACCCCGGACCCAAAGGGAATACGAGCAGTACTTC. Amino acid sequence: CASSPRTQREYEQYF.

J is TRBJ1-4 and V is TRBV4-3, with 7 bases that match TRBD1. J was trimmed by 5 bases and V by 4 bases; bases with no gene match: 16. Germline loops: CDR1 LGHNA, CDR2 YSLEER. The CDR3 consists of 18 residues. The CDR3 sequence is CASSPQTLLTGRNEKLFF. Here the CDR3 DNA reads TGCGCCAGCAGCCCTCAAACCCTATTGACAGGGAGGAATGAAAAACTGTTTTTT.

This chain uses TRBV4-3 with TRBJ1-2, with TRBD1 matching 9 bases. Trimming took 4 bases from V and 2 from J; bases not matched to a gene: 5. This CDR3 is 15 amino acids long. Germline CDR1 reads LGHNA; CDR2 reads YSLEER. This chain's CDR3 is CASSLQGAVNYGYTF. CDR3 bases: TGCGCCAGCAGCCTACAGGGGGCCGTGAACTATGGCTACACCTTC.

The chain is built from TRBV9 and TRBJ2-3, with TRBD2 identical over 10 bases. The CDR3 is 16 residues long. V shed 0 bases and J 6 bases; nucleotides not matched to a gene: 7. The germline V gene encodes CDR1 SGDLS and CDR2 YYNGEE. The CDR3: CASSVVEAGGRDTQYF. In DNA form, the CDR3 reads TGTGCCAGCAGCGTAGTCGAAGCGGGGGGGCGTGATACGCAGTATTTT. Full variable domain (missing parts from reference TRBV9 and TRBJ2-3): DSGVTQTPKHLITATGQRVTLRCSPRSGDLSVYWYQQSLDQGLQFLIQYYNGEERAKGNILERFSAQQFPDLHSELNLSSLELGDSALYFCASSVVEAGGRDTQYFGPGTRLTVL.

The gene calls are TRBV6-5 and TRBJ1-6, with D possibly being TRBD1 (5 bases). CDR1 MNHEY and CDR2 SVGAGI come from the germline V gene. This CDR3 has 15 residues. The ends were cut back, 11 bases at V and 9 bases at J, with 23 bases in the middle. CDR3: CAGSPGDSGGSPLHF. CDR3 bases: TGTGCCGGCTCTCCCGGAGACTCTGGGGGTTCACCCCTCCACTTT.

The chain is built from TRBV27 and TRBJ1-4; TRBD1 matches 12 bases. The V segment lost 6 bases and the J segment 7 bases; nucleotides outside the gene matches: 3. The V gene's germline CDR1 is MNHEY and CDR2 SMNVEV (reference sequence). CDR3 length: 14 residues. Here the CDR3 reads CASSRDRGLEKLFF. CDR3 DNA sequence: TGTGCCAGCAGCCGGGACAGGGGGCTTGAAAAACTGTTTTTT.

The chain is built from TRBV2 and TRBJ1-6; TRBD1 matches 8 bases. The germline V gene encodes CDR1 SNHLY and CDR2 FYNNEI. The CDR3 has 13 residues. The ends lost 8 bases at V and 5 bases at J; junction bases unmatched: 2. The CDR3 DNA follows: TGTGCCAGCGGACAGGGAAATAATTCACCCCTCCACTTT. As protein: CASGQGNNSPLHF.

The sample holds one count of this clone. The V gene is TRBV6-1, the J gene TRBJ1-5, with 7 bases aligning to TRBD1. The CDR3 spans 16 residues. CDR1 and CDR2 from the germline V gene are MNHNS and SASEGT. V gave up 2 bases and J gave up 0 bases; unmatched junction bases: 4. CDR3 sequence reads: CASSESRGYSNQPQHF. The DNA of the CDR3 is TGTGCCAGCAGTGAATCCAGGGGGTATAGCAATCAGCCCCAGCATTTT.

This chain uses TRBV7-2 with TRBJ2-5, with D unresolved. The germline CDR1 and CDR2 sequences are SGHTA and FQGNSA. The CDR3 spans 14 residues. Trimming stripped 0 bases from V and 5 bases from J, with 10 bases between. CDR3: CASSLARGRETQYF. The DNA for the CDR3 is TGTGCCAGCAGCTTAGCGCGAGGTCGGGAGACCCAGTACTTC.

The chain joins TRBV30 to TRBJ2-3; D is ambiguous. V was cut by 4 bases and J by 2 bases, with 13 bases left in between. CDR1 and CDR2 from the germline V gene are GTSNPN and SVGIG (reference sequence). The CDR3 spans 14 residues. The CDR3 DNA reads TGTGCCTGGAACGACGGAGCCAACACAGATACGCAGTATTTT. Translation gives CAWNDGANTDTQYF.

The chain links TRBV6-5 to TRBJ1-5; D is unresolved. Trimming took off 6 bases at V and 0 bases at J, with 12 bases between the two ends. Germline assignment: CDR1 MNHEY and CDR2 SVGAGI. The CDR3 totals 15 residues. CDR3 DNA sequence: TGTGCCAGCAGAGTGAGCGGGGATAGCAATCAGCCCCAGCATTTT. The encoded protein is CASRVSGDSNQPQHF.

The rearrangement links TRBV24-1 to TRBJ1-2; no reliable D call. CDR3 size: 15 residues. Germline lookup yields CDR1 KGHDR and CDR2 SFDVKD. Between the trimmed V and J ends, which lost 1 base and 1 base, there was a span of 9 bases. CDR3 coding DNA: TGTGCCACCAGTGATTTCCGGCATTTTAACTATGGCTACACCTTC. It encodes CATSDFRHFNYGYTF.

This rearrangement joins TRBV9 to TRBJ1-1, with D maybe TRBD1 (5 bases). V was trimmed by 4 bases and J by 4 bases, leaving 17 bases between them. Per the germline V gene, CDR1 is SGDLS and CDR2 is YYNGEE. The CDR3 is made up of 15 amino acids. CDR3 region: CASSPREGMGTEAFF. The CDR3 bases are TGTGCCAGCAGCCCACGGGAGGGGATGGGCACTGAAGCTTTCTTT.

J is TRBJ2-1 and V is TRBV9; TRBD2 might be the D (7 bases). This CDR3 is built from 14 residues. V was shortened by 0 bases and J by 7 bases, with 11 bases between the two germline ends. CDR1 is SGDLS, CDR2 YYNGEE, per germline. CDR3 sequence reads: CASSVEGGANEQFF. Written as DNA, the CDR3 is TGTGCCAGCAGCGTAGAAGGGGGGGCAAATGAGCAGTTCTTC.

The chain uses TRBV6-5 and TRBJ1-1; D is undetermined. The CDR3 is made up of 14 amino acids. Deletions cut 1 base from V and 0 bases from J, with 6 bases between. Per germline, CDR1 MNHEY and CDR2 SVGAGI. The CDR3 sequence is CASSYLAVNTEAFF. The CDR3 nucleotides read TGTGCCAGCAGTTACTTGGCAGTGAACACTGAAGCTTTCTTT.

This clone was picked up a small number of times. The V and J genes are TRBV6-1 and TRBJ1-2, with TRBD1 as a possible D gene (6 bases). The germline gives CDR1 MNHNS, CDR2 SASEGT. The CDR3 runs to 15 residues. Trimming shortened V by 2 bases and J by 4 bases, and 14 bases separated the two germline ends. CDR3 nucleotide sequence: TGTGCCAGCAGTGAACTCGGGGGGCGCTCCTATGGCTACACCTTC. Protein: CASSELGGRSYGYTF.

The chain combines TRBV7-9 with TRBJ2-1; TRBD2 aligns across 14 bases. CDR1 and CDR2 (germline): SEHNR, FQNEAQ (reference sequence). V was clipped by 5 bases and J by 5 bases; unmatched bases: 2. The CDR3 extends over 15 amino acids. CDR3 sequence: CASSRTSGGNNEQFF. The CDR3 nucleotides are TGTGCCAGCAGCCGGACTAGCGGGGGGAACAATGAGCAGTTCTTC.

This chain uses TRBV4-3 with TRBJ2-3, with 10 bases aligning to TRBD1. Unmatched junction bases numbered 3, after V lost 6 bases and J lost 3 bases. The CDR3 is 14 residues long. Germline-derived CDR1 and CDR2 are LGHNA and YSLEER. CDR3 nucleotide sequence: TGCGCCAGCAGTTGGGACAGGGGAACAGATACGCAGTATTTT. Translation gives CASSWDRGTDTQYF.

The rearrangement joins TRBV5-1 to TRBJ1-1; D remains unclear. This CDR3 has 17 residues. Trimming stripped 0 bases from V and 4 bases from J, with 19 bases between. Germline values: CDR1 SGHRS, CDR2 YFSETQ. The DNA for the CDR3 is TGCGCCAGCAGCTTGGGTACGTCAGTTCTCCTCGGCACTGAAGCTTTCTTT. Its translation is CASSLGTSVLLGTEAFF.

The rearrangement links TRBV5-1 to TRBJ2-5; tentatively, D is TRBD1 (6 bases). Deletions cut 1 base from V and 1 base from J, with 11 bases between. Germline V gives CDR1 SGHRS, CDR2 YFSETQ. CDR3 size: 15 residues. The chain's CDR3 is CASSLQGTRQETQYF. Written as DNA, the CDR3 is TGCGCCAGCAGCTTGCAGGGGACCCGCCAAGAGACCCAGTACTTC.

The genes are TRBV18 and TRBJ1-5; D ambiguous. From germline, CDR1 is KGHSH and CDR2 LQKENI. This CDR3 contains 16 residues. The ends were cut back, 3 bases at V and 3 bases at J, with 15 bases in the middle. As DNA, the CDR3 is TGTGCCAGCTCACCCGCGCCGGCAGTCCTCAATCAGCCCCAGCATTTT. Translated: CASSPAPAVLNQPQHF.

J is TRBJ1-2 and V is TRBV4-1; D is unresolved. This CDR3 region has 14 residues. Between the trimmed V and J ends, which lost 0 bases and 6 bases, there was a span of 11 bases. The germline V gene has CDR1 MGHRA and CDR2 YSYEKL. This CDR3 is CASSQEVSTDGYTF. CDR3 in DNA: TGCGCCAGCAGCCAAGAGGTCTCCACGGATGGCTACACCTTC.

The gene calls are TRBV7-9 and TRBJ2-2; no definite D call. Trimming removed 3 bases from V and 0 bases from J, with 11 bases in between. Germline V gene lookup returns CDR1 SEHNR and CDR2 FQNEAQ (reference sequence). The length of the CDR3 is 16 residues. The CDR3 spells CASSFFGLSNTGELFF. CDR3 nucleotides: TGTGCCAGCAGCTTCTTCGGGCTATCGAACACCGGGGAGCTGTTTTTT.

This clone was seen a few times. V usage is TRBV21-1 and J usage is TRBJ2-1; TRBD1 is the table's D call, not checked against the DNA. TRBV21-1 is listed as a pseudogene. This CDR3 comprises 10 residues. The CDR3 is CASNPPAEFF. CDR3 coding DNA: TGTGCCAGCAACCCCCCCGCAGAGTTCTTC.